This TCR beta chain was observed in a study of shared clonotypes between healthy human individuals. Study-wide results and caveats: Blood was the sole source, and tissue repertoires probably differ. As a rule, naive subsets had a larger estimated richness than memory subsets. When compared with the clonotypes that were shared by all four sorted-subset donors, the non-shared clonotypes turned out to have lower generation probabilities.

As regards this clone: Its specificity is not known.

Naive CD8 cells were CD45RO-negative, positively selected for CCR7, excluding terminally differentiated effector memory CD45RA+ cells. There are 16 residues in the CDR3. With 2 bases clipped from V and 0 bases from J, the junction kept 5 bases outside the gene matches. Germline CDR1 reads MNHNY; CDR2 reads SVGAGI (reference sequence). TCRdb's table, derived via immunoSEQ multiplex PCR, lists solely in-frame clones and lacks some. The repertoire consists of some 630,000 clones, with about 95% occurring once and the leading ten covering about 0.12%. J is TRBJ2-7 and V is TRBV6-6; 9 bases fit TRBD1. The receptor was derived from a woman in her 30s in good health. Sequencing input: naive CD8+ T cells sorted from blood. The DNA for the CDR3 is TGTGCCAGCAGTTACGTCGGGACAGGGCCCTCCTACGAGCAGTACTTC. As protein: CASSYVGTGPSYEQYF.